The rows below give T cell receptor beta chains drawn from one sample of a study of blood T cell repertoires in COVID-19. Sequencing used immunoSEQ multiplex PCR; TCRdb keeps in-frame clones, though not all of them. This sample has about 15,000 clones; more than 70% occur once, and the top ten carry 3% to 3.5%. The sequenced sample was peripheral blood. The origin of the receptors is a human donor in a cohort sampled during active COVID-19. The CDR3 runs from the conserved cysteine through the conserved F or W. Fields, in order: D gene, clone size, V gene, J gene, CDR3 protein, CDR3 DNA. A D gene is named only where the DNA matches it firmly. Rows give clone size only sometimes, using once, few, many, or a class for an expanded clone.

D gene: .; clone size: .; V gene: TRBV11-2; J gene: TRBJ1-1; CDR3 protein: CASSLEGPGRTEAFF; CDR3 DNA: TGTGCCAGCAGCTTAGAAGGGCCAGGGCGGACTGAAGCTTTCTTT
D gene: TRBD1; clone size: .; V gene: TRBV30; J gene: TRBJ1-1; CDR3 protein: CAWRDRGRTEAFF; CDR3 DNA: TGTGCCTGGAGGGACAGGGGAAGAACTGAAGCTTTCTTT
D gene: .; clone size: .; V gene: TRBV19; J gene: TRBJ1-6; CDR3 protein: CASRAQGFNSPLHF; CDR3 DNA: TGTGCCAGTAGGGCACAGGGATTCAATTCACCCCTCCACTTT
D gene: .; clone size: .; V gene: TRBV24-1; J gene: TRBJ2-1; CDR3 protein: CATSPGVQGNEQFF; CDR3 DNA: TGTGCCACCAGTCCAGGGGTCCAGGGCAATGAGCAGTTCTTC
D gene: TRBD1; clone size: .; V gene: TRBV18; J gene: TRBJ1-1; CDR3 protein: CASSPGTGEAFF; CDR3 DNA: TGTGCCAGCTCACCAGGGACAGGTGAAGCTTTCTTT
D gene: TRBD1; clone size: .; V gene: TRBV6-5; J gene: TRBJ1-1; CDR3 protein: CASTQTGPPEAFF; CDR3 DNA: TGTGCCAGCACTCAGACAGGGCCCCCTGAAGCTTTCTTT
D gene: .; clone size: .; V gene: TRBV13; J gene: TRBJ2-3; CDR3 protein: CASGFGGPTDTQYF; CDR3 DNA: TGTGCCAGCGGTTTCGGAGGACCCACAGATACGCAGTATTTT
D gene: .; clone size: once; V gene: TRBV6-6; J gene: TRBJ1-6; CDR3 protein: CASSYYSGNNSPLHF; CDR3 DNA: TGTGCCAGCAGTTATTACTCGGGGAATAATTCACCCCTCCACTTT
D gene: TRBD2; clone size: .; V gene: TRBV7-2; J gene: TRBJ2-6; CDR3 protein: CASSLVGGGVGTGANVLTF; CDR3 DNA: TGTGCCAGCAGCTTAGTAGGCGGGGGAGTAGGGACTGGGGCCAACGTCCTGACTTTC
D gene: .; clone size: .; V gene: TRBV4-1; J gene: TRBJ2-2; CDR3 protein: CASSQEQGYGGELFF; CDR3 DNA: TGCGCCAGCAGCCAAGAACAGGGTTATGGCGGGGAGCTGTTTTTT
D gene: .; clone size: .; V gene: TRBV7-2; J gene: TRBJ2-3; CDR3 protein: CASSPIVRATDTQYF; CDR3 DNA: TGTGCCAGCAGCCCGATCGTGAGGGCCACAGATACGCAGTATTTT
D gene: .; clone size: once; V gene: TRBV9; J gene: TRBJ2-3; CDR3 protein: CASSREWAVTDTQYF; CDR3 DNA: TGTGCCAGCAGTAGGGAGTGGGCAGTCACAGATACGCAGTATTTT
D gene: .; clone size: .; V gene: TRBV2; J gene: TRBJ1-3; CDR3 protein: CASSDEQRNTIYF; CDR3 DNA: TGTGCCAGCAGTGACGAACAGCGAAACACCATATATTTT
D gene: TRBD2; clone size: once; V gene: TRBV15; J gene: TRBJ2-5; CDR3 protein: CATSRGQGGETQYF; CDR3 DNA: TGTGCCACCAGCAGAGGCCAGGGAGGGGAGACCCAGTACTTC
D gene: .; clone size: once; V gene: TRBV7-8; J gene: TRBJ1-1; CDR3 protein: CASGGALGAEAFF; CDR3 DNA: TGTGCCAGCGGGGGGGCGCTAGGCGCTGAAGCTTTCTTT
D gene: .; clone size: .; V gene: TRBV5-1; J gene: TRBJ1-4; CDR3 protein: CASTLGTGFIEKLFF; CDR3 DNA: TGCGCCAGCACCCTTGGAACAGGGTTCATCGAAAAACTGTTTTTT